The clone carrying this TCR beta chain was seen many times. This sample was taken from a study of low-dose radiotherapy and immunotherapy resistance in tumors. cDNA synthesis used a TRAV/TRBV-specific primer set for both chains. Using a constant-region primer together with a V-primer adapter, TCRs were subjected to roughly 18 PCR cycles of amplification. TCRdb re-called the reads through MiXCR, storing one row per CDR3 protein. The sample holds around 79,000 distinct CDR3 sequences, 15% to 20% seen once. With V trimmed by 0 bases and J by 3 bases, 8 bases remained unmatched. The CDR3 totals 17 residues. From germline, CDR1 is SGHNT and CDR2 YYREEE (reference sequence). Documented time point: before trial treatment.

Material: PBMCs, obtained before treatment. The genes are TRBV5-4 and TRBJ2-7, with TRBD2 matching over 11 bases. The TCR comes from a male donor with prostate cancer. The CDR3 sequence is CASSLASGTSGIYEQYF. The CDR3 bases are TGTGCCAGCAGCTTGGCGTCGGGGACTAGCGGAATCTACGAGCAGTACTTC. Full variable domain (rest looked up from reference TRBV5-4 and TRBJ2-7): ETGVTQSPTHLIKTRGQQVTLRCSSQSGHNTVSWYQQALGQGPQFIFQYYREEENGRGNFPPRFSGLQFPNYSSELNVNALELDDSALYLCASSLASGTSGIYEQYFGPGTRLTVT.